Each of the 29 T cell receptor beta chains below was sequenced from the same sample in a study of lymphopenia after photon versus proton radiotherapy. Produced via immunoSEQ multiplex PCR; TCRdb's table is partial and in-frame only. The sample carries about 53,000 clones, 83% recorded once. The sample consisted of peripheral blood, taken from a patient treated with photon-based radiotherapy. The source is a man aged 50 to 59 with gastric cancer.

The genes are TRBV19 and TRBJ2-2, with D unresolved. The V gene lost 8 bases and the J gene lost 1 base, with 5 bases spanning the gap. This CDR3 contains 12 residues. Germline assignment: CDR1 LNHDA and CDR2 SQIVND (reference sequence). CDR3 residues: CASRQNTGELFF. The CDR3 DNA reads as TGTGCCAGTCGACAGAACACCGGGGAGCTGTTTTTT.

This clone was found once. The CDR3 protein is CASSIIAEGTGELFF. CDR3 nucleotides: TGTGCCAGCAGCATAATAGCGGAGGGAACCGGGGAGCTGTTTTTT. The chain combines TRBV9 with TRBJ2-2; D is possibly TRBD2 (6 bases). V gave up 4 bases and J gave up 5 bases, with 15 bases separating them. This CDR3 is 15 amino acids long. CDR1 and CDR2 from the germline V gene are SGDLS and YYNGEE.

The chain joins TRBV27 to TRBJ1-4; D remains unclear. The V and J ends lost 3 bases and 4 bases respectively, with 6 bases between them. The CDR3 spans 13 residues. Germline loops: CDR1 MNHEY, CDR2 SMNVEV (reference sequence). The CDR3 nucleotides are TGTGCCAGCAGTTTTGGCAGTAATGAAAAACTGTTTTTT. Its translation is CASSFGSNEKLFF.

This sequence joins TRBV7-2 and TRBJ2-1; D may be TRBD2 (5 bases). Germline V gene data show CDR1 as SGHTA and CDR2 as FQGNSA. V lost 0 bases and J 4 bases, leaving 7 bases between the germline ends. The CDR3 contains 14 residues. The chain's CDR3 is CASSLAGEYNEQFF. The CDR3 region has the DNA TGTGCCAGCAGCTTAGCCGGGGAATACAATGAGCAGTTCTTC.

The chain combines TRBV7-9 with TRBJ2-1; 10 positions agree with TRBD2. The germline V gene encodes CDR1 SEHNR and CDR2 FQNEAQ (reference sequence). Trimming cost V 1 base and J 4 bases; bases outside gene matches: 4. This CDR3 spans 16 amino acids. CDR3 sequence reads: CASSLDPSGSYNEQFF. CDR3 nucleotides: TGTGCCAGCAGCTTAGACCCTAGCGGGAGTTACAATGAGCAGTTCTTC.

The genes are TRBV10-3 and TRBJ2-3, with 11 bases identical to TRBD2. Trimming removed 2 bases from V and 1 base from J; junction bases left unmatched: 2. Germline-derived CDR1 and CDR2 are ENHRY and SYGVKD. CDR3 size: 16 residues. CDR3 sequence (DNA): TGTGCCATCAGTGAGACTAGCGGGAGAGGCACAGATACGCAGTATTTT. It encodes CAISETSGRGTDTQYF.

The V gene is TRBV14, the J gene TRBJ2-7; D perhaps matches TRBD2 (5 bases). The V and J ends lost 0 bases and 0 bases respectively, with 9 bases between them. The germline V gene has CDR1 SGHDN and CDR2 FVKESK. The CDR3 extends over 15 amino acids. The CDR3 coding sequence is TGTGCCAGCAGCCAAGATCGCCGGGGCTCCTACGAGCAGTACTTC. Translated: CASSQDRRGSYEQYF.

This CDR3 reads CASRPLTSGPKERDTQYF. The CDR3 coding sequence is TGTGCCAGCAGACCTCTTACTAGCGGTCCTAAAGAGAGGGATACGCAGTATTTT. The V and J genes are TRBV7-2 and TRBJ2-3; 8 bases agree with TRBD2. The CDR3 runs 18 residues. The germline gives CDR1 SGHTA, CDR2 FQGNSA. With 6 bases clipped from V and 6 bases from J, the junction kept 20 bases outside the gene matches.

This clone was seen a handful of times. The chain uses TRBV4-1 and TRBJ2-7, with D uncertain. Trimming shortened V by 0 bases and J by 0 bases, and 9 bases separated the two germline ends. The CDR3 runs 15 residues. The germline CDR1 and CDR2 sequences are MGHRA and YSYEKL. In DNA, the CDR3 is TGCGCCAGCAGCCAAGATTGGGCAGCCTCCTACGAGCAGTACTTC. Protein product: CASSQDWAASYEQYF.

V is TRBV19 and J is TRBJ2-5; D unresolved. The V end was cut by 4 bases, the J end by 6 bases, with 12 bases between. Germline V CDR1 and CDR2: LNHDA, SQIVND (reference sequence). CDR3 length equals 13 residues. In nucleotides, the CDR3 is TGTGCCAGTAGTAGGACCGACTCCCAGACCCAGTACTTC. Protein product: CASSRTDSQTQYF.

The CDR3 DNA sequence: TGTGCCGTGTCGGGGGCTAGCAATCAGCCCCAGCATTTT. This codes for CAVSGASNQPQHF. The chain employs TRBV19 and TRBJ1-5; weak D call: TRBD1 (6 bases). Germline CDR1 LNHDA, CDR2 SQIVND (reference sequence). The CDR3 sequence is 13 residues long. The V and J ends lost 11 bases and 0 bases respectively, with 11 bases between them.

The chain uses TRBV30 and TRBJ2-4; 9 nucleotides line up with TRBD2. V trimming: 3 bases; J trimming: 7 bases; junction bases outside the gene matches: 10. Germline lookup yields CDR1 GTSNPN and CDR2 SVGIG (reference sequence). This CDR3 has 15 amino acids. The CDR3 sequence is CAWSGLAGSGNIQYF. As DNA, the CDR3 is TGTGCCTGGAGCGGTCTAGCGGGGAGTGGGAACATTCAGTACTTC. The full variable domain, completed using reference TRBV30 and TRBJ2-4, is SQTIHQWPATLVQPVGSPLSLECTVEGTSNPNLYWYRQAAGRGLQLLFYSVGIGQISSEVPQNLSASRPQDRQFILSSKKLLLSDSGFYLCAWSGLAGSGNIQYFGAGTRLSVL.

V usage is TRBV6-5 and J usage is TRBJ1-2; 9 bases are shared with TRBD1. Germline CDR1 and CDR2: MNHEY and SVGAGI. The CDR3 is 14 amino acids. The V gene end was trimmed by 4 bases and the J gene end by 5 bases; junction bases not matched to a gene: 5. The CDR3 here is CASSSGTGRYGYTF. CDR3 DNA sequence: TGTGCCAGCAGTTCCGGGACAGGGAGGTATGGCTACACCTTC.

The V call is TRBV5-4, the J call TRBJ2-5, with D hard to call. This CDR3 contains 11 residues. The V gene's germline CDR1 is SGHNT and CDR2 YYREEE (reference sequence). The V end was cut by 0 bases, the J end by 7 bases, with 4 bases between. CDR3 DNA sequence: TGTGCCAGCAGCTTGGGAGGGACCCAGTACTTC. Translating gives CASSLGGTQYF.

This chain links TRBV6-1 with TRBJ1-5; no reliable D call. Germline V gene data show CDR1 as MNHNS and CDR2 as SASEGT. The CDR3 is 14 amino acids. V dropped 10 bases and J dropped 0 bases, with 13 bases sitting between them. The CDR3 DNA reads as TGTGCCACCGGAGGACGGTATAGCAATCAGCCCCAGCATTTT. This gives the protein CATGGRYSNQPQHF.

This chain joins TRBV9 and TRBJ2-5; 8 bases align to TRBD1. The CDR3 loop spans 14 amino acids. V was pared by 4 bases and J by 2 bases, with 4 bases of the junction left unmatched. Looked up from germline, CDR1 is SGDLS and CDR2 is YYNGEE. The CDR3 coding sequence is TGTGCCAGCAGCCCCAGACAGGGGCAAGAGACCCAGTACTTC. Translation: CASSPRQGQETQYF.

The gene calls are TRBV7-9 and TRBJ2-7, with TRBD1 matching over 8 bases. Trimming cost V 5 bases and J 6 bases; bases outside gene matches: 3. Germline lookup yields CDR1 SEHNR and CDR2 FQNEAQ (reference sequence). CDR3 size: 12 residues. The CDR3 protein is CASSRQGLEQYF. As DNA, the CDR3 is TGTGCCAGCAGCCGACAGGGGCTCGAGCAGTACTTC.

The V call is TRBV7-9, the J call TRBJ2-7; 10 nucleotides agree with TRBD2. The ends lost 3 bases at V and 2 bases at J; junction bases unmatched: 4. CDR3 length: 15 residues. Per germline, CDR1 SEHNR and CDR2 FQNEAQ (reference sequence). DNA of the CDR3: TGTGCCAGCAGCTTGACTAGCGGGCTTGCCTACGAGCAGTACTTC. The encoded protein is CASSLTSGLAYEQYF.

Concerning this clone: This sample also contains other DNA sequences that code for the same CDR3. The chain combines TRBV18 with TRBJ2-3; D ambiguous. Per the germline V gene, CDR1 is KGHSH and CDR2 is LQKENI. This CDR3 has 12 residues. V was clipped by 3 bases and J by 2 bases, with 3 bases between them. CDR3 nucleotides: TGTGCCAGCTCACCCTCCACAGATACGCAGTATTTT. Protein product: CASSPSTDTQYF. The full variable domain, in which reference TRBV18 and TRBJ2-3 provide the parts outside the CDR3, is NAGVMQNPRHLVRRRGQEARLRCSPMKGHSHVYWYRQLPEEGLKFMVYLQKENIIDESGMPKERFSAEFPKEGPSILRIQQVVRGDSAAYFCASSPSTDTQYFGPGTRLTVL.

This rearrangement joins TRBV4-1 to TRBJ2-2; 7 nucleotides agree with TRBD1. Trimming removed 2 bases from V and 4 bases from J; junction bases left unmatched: 7. CDR1 and CDR2 from the germline V gene are MGHRA and YSYEKL. The CDR3 consists of 16 residues. The CDR3 loop is CASSQLRGGGTGELFF. Here the CDR3 DNA reads TGCGCCAGCAGCCAACTTCGAGGGGGCGGCACCGGGGAGCTGTTTTTT.

J is TRBJ1-2 and V is TRBV6-4, with a tentative D call TRBD1 (5 bases). CDR1 MRHNA and CDR2 SNTAGT come from the germline V gene. Trimming cost V 9 bases and J 0 bases, with 14 bases left between them. The CDR3 length is 14 residues. In DNA, the CDR3 is TGTGCCAGACGAGACAGCCGAGCTAACTATGGCTACACCTTC. This gives the protein CARRDSRANYGYTF.

This clone was detected once. V usage is TRBV7-2 and J usage is TRBJ2-7; possibly TRBD1 for D (6 bases). This CDR3 spans 15 amino acids. Germline lookup yields CDR1 SGHTA and CDR2 FQGNSA. The V and J ends lost 3 bases and 3 bases respectively, with 15 bases between them. The CDR3 DNA reads as TGTGCCAGCAGCTTGATGGGGGCAGGGGTCTACGAGCAGTACTTC. Amino acids: CASSLMGAGVYEQYF.

The chain links TRBV11-2 to TRBJ2-1; D is undetermined. In germline, CDR1 is SGHAT, CDR2 FQNNGV. V was pared by 2 bases and J by 5 bases, with 10 bases between. The CDR3 covers 14 residues. The CDR3 region is CASSLLGTHNEQFF. The DNA of the CDR3 is TGTGCCAGCAGCTTATTGGGAACCCACAATGAGCAGTTCTTC.

This chain joins TRBV11-2 and TRBJ1-1; D call uncertain. CDR3 length: 13 residues. Germline loops: CDR1 SGHAT, CDR2 FQNNGV. Trimming took 1 base from V and 2 from J, leaving 5 bases between them. The chain's CDR3 is CASSLVGNTEAFF. The CDR3 coding sequence is TGTGCCAGCAGCTTAGTCGGCAACACTGAAGCTTTCTTT.

This clone was seen once. This chain connects TRBV10-3 to TRBJ2-1; 10 bases are shared with TRBD2. This CDR3 region has 16 residues. J was trimmed by 1 base and V by 8 bases; bases with no gene match: 8. Germline V lookup: CDR1 ENHRY, CDR2 SYGVKD. The CDR3 loop is CAIGGVAGGSYNEQFF. CDR3 nucleotide sequence: TGTGCCATCGGGGGGGTAGCGGGAGGATCCTACAATGAGCAGTTCTTC.

The chain links TRBV27 to TRBJ2-1; 13 positions agree with TRBD2. Germline CDR1 and CDR2: MNHEY and SMNVEV (reference sequence). The CDR3 has 18 residues. Germline trimming cut 5 bases from V and 6 bases from J; bases unmatched to any gene: 13. Here the CDR3 reads CASSLTGTSGIPSNEQFF. The DNA for the CDR3 is TGTGCCAGCAGTCTTACCGGGACTAGCGGGATCCCTTCCAATGAGCAGTTCTTC.

The chain is built from TRBV6-5 and TRBJ2-1, with D possibly being TRBD2 (6 bases). Trimming pared 3 bases from V and 4 bases from J, leaving 10 bases between. CDR1 and CDR2 from the germline V gene are MNHEY and SVGAGI. The CDR3 sequence is 14 residues long. CDR3 region: CASSYGTSYNEQFF. The CDR3 DNA reads TGTGCCAGCAGTTATGGGACTTCGTACAATGAGCAGTTCTTC.

The chain links TRBV11-3 to TRBJ1-1; D is unclear. The CDR3 spans 14 residues. V shed 1 base and J shed 0 bases, with 6 bases lying between them. Germline loops: CDR1 SGHNT, CDR2 YENEEA. The DNA for the CDR3 is TGTGCCAGCAGCTTAGGACTCATGAACACTGAAGCTTTCTTT. Protein sequence: CASSLGLMNTEAFF.

This clone was recorded a few times. The chain joins TRBV5-1 to TRBJ1-2; 7 positions agree with TRBD1. Looked up from germline, CDR1 is SGHRS and CDR2 is YFSETQ. The ends lost 3 bases at V and 3 bases at J; junction bases unmatched: 2. This CDR3 contains 13 residues. CDR3 nucleotides: TGCGCCAGCAGCTCAACAGGGGACTATGGCTACACCTTC. Its translation is CASSSTGDYGYTF.